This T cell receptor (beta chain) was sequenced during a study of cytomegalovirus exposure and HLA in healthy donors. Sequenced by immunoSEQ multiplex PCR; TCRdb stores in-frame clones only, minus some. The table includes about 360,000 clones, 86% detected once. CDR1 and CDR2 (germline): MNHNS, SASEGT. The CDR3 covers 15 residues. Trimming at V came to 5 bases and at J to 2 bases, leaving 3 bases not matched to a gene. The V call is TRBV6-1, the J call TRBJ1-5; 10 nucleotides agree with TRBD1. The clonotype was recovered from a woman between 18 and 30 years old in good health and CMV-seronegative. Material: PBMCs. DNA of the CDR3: TGTGCCAGCAGTTGGGACAGGGGAGGCAATCAGCCCCAGCATTTT. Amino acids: CASSWDRGGNQPQHF.